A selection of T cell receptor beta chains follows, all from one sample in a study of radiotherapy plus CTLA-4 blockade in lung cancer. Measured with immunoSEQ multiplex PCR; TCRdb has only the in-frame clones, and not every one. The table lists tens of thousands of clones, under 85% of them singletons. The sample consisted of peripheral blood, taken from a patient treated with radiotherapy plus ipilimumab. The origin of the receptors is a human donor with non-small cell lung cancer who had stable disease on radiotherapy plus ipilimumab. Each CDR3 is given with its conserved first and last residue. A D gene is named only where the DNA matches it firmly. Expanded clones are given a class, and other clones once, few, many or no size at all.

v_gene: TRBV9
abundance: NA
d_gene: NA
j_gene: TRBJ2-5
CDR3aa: CASSVWVGQETQYF
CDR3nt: TGTGCCAGCAGCGTATGGGTGGGCCAAGAGACCCAGTACTTC

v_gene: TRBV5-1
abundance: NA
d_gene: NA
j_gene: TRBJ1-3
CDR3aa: CASSPGHSSGNTIYF
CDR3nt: TGCGCCAGCAGCCCCGGACATAGCTCTGGAAACACCATATATTTT

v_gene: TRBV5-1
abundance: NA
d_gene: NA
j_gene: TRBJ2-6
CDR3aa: CASSLGTSSGANVLTF
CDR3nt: TGCGCCAGCAGCTTAGGGACCAGCTCTGGGGCCAACGTCCTGACTTTC

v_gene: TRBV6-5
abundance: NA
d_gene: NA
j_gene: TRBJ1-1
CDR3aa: CASSYSRQPTEAFF
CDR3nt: TGTGCCAGCAGTTACTCACGCCAGCCCACTGAAGCTTTCTTT

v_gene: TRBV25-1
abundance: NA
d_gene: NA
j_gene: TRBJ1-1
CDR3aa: CASSAGVNTEAFF
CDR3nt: TGTGCCAGCAGTGCGGGGGTCAACACTGAAGCTTTCTTT

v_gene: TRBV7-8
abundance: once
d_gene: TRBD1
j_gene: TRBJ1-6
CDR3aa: CASSLRGQGNLANSPLHF
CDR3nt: TGTGCCAGCAGCCTGCGGGGACAGGGGAATTTAGCGAATTCACCCCTCCACTTT

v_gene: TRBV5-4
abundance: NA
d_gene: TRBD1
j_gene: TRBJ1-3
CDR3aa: CASSLNQGAKGNTIYF
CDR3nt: TGTGCCAGCAGCTTGAACCAGGGGGCAAAAGGAAACACCATATATTTT

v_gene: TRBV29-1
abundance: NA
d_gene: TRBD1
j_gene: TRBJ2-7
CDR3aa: CSVSSGTGAYEQYF
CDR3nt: TGCAGCGTTTCCTCCGGGACAGGAGCCTACGAGCAGTACTTC

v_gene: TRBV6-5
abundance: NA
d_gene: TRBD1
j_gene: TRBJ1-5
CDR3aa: CASRPGQGGQPQHF
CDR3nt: TGTGCCAGCAGACCGGGACAGGGCGGTCAGCCCCAGCATTTT

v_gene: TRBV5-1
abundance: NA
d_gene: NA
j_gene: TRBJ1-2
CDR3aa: CASSFAGRGHGYTF
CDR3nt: TGCGCCAGCAGCTTTGCTGGCAGGGGACATGGCTACACCTTC